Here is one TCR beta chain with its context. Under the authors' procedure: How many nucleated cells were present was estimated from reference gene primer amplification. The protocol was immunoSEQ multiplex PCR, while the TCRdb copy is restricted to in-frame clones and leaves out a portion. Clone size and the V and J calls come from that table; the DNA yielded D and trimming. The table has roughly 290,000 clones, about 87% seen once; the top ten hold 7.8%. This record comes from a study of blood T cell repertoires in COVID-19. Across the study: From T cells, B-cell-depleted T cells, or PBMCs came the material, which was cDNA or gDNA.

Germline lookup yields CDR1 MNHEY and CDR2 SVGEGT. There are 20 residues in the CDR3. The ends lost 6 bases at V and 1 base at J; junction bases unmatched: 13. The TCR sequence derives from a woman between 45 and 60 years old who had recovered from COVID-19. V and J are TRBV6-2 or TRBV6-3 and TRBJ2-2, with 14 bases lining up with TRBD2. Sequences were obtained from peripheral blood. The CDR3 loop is CASSPRLAGGPSRNTGELFF. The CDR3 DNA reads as TGTGCCAGCAGCCCTCGACTAGCGGGAGGGCCGTCGAGGAACACCGGGGAGCTGTTTTTT.